The source of this T cell receptor beta chain is a study of blood T cells in healthy people across ages. The second PCR ran roughly 6 to 11 cycles with a sample-barcoded 5' primer and J-beta primers. TCRdb re-derived calls from the 5' RACE reads in MiXCR, one entry per CDR3 protein. The table lists 650,000 to 1,000,000 distinct CDR3 sequences, roughly 35% of them singletons. V was pared by 7 bases and J by 4 bases, with 19 bases between. The CDR3 extends over 16 amino acids. Sequencing was carried out using blood. The chain links TRBV12-3 or TRBV12-4 to TRBJ2-2, with D perhaps being TRBD1 or TRBD2 (5 bases each). The clonotype was recovered from a man aged 18-30 years in good health. CDR3 amino acids: CASNPGPGAGTGELFF. The CDR3 coding sequence is TGTGCCAGCAATCCGGGACCGGGTGCAGGCACCGGGGAGCTGTTTTTT.